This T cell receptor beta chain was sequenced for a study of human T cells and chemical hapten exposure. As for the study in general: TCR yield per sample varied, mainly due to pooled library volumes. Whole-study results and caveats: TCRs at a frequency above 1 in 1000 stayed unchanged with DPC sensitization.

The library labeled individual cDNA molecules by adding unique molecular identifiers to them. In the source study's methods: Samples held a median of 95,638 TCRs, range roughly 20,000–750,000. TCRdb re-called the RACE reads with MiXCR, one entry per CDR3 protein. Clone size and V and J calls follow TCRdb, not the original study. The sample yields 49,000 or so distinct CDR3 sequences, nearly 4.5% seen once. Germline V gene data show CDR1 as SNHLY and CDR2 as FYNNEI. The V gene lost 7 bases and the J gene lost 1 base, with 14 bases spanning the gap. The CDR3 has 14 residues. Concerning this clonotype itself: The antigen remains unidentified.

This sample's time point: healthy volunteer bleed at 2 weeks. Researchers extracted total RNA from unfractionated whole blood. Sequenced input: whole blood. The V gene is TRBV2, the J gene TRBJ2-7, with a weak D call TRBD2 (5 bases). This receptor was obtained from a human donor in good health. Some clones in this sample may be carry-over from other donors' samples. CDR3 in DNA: TGTGCCAGCAAGGGAGTAGGCGGATCCTACGAGCAGTACTTC. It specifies CASKGVGGSYEQYF.